The sequence of this TCR beta chain was determined in a study of T cells in Graves' hyperthyroidism and ophthalmopathy. In its sample, this clonotype was seen many times. Its antigen is as yet unknown. Study-wide findings and caveats: Blood also showed most of the thyroid clonotypes that were expanded above 0.001.

Trimming stripped 3 bases from V and 1 base from J, with 21 bases between. Germline V gene lookup returns CDR1 SGHAT and CDR2 FQNNGV. The CDR3 covers 18 residues. The TCR beta CDR3 regions underwent amplification using RNA transcripts as the source. With the HTBI primer set, the TCR CDR3 went through a first round of RT-PCR. TCRdb recomputed calls from the multiplex PCR reads with MiXCR, one row per CDR3 protein. The repertoire holds about 550,000 distinct CDR3 sequences, with less than 25% as singletons. The TCR originated in a young man with Graves' hyperthyroidism. Sequences were obtained from blood. The chain uses TRBV11-2 and TRBJ1-2; D perhaps matches TRBD1 (5 bases). CDR3 coding DNA: TGTGCCAGCAGCTTGATGGGGCGTGTGATAGGAAATAACTATGGCTACACCTTC. Translation gives CASSLMGRVIGNNYGYTF.